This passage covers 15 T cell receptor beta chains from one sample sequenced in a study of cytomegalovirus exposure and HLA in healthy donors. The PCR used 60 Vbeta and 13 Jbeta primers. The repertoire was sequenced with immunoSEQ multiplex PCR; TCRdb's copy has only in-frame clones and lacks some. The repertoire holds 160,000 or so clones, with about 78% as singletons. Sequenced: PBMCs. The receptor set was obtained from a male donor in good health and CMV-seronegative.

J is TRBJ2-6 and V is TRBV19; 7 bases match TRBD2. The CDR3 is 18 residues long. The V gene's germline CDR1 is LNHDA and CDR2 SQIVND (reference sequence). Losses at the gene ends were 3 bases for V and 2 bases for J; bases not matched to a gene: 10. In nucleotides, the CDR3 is TGTGCCAGTAGTATCTCCCAGCGGGGTGTTGCTGGGGCCAACGTCCTGACTTTC. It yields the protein CASSISQRGVAGANVLTF.

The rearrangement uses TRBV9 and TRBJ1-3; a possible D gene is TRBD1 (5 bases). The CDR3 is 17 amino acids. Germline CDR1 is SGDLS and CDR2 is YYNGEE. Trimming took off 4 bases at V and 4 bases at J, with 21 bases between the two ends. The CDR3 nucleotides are TGTGCCAGCAGCCCTTGGGCGGGGCAGGGAACGGGAAACACCATATATTTT. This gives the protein CASSPWAGQGTGNTIYF.

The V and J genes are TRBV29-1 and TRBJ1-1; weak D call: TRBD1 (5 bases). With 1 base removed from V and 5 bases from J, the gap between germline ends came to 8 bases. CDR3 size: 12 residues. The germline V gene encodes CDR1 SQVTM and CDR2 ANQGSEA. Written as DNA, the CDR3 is TGCAGCGTTGAAGCCCGGGGGACTGAAGCTTTCTTT. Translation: CSVEARGTEAFF.

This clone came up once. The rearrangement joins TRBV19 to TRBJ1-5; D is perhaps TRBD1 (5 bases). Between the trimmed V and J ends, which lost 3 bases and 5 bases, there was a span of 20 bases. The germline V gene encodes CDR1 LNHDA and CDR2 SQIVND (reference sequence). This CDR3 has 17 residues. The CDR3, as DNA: TGTGCCAGTAGTATTTTTGGCAGGGCGATAGTCGATCAGCCCCAGCATTTT. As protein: CASSIFGRAIVDQPQHF. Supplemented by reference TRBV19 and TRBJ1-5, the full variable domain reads DGGITQSPKYLFRKEGQNVTLSCEQNLNHDAMYWYRQDPGQGLRLIYYSQIVNDFQKGDIAEGYSVSREKKESFPLTVTSAQKNPTAFYLCASSIFGRAIVDQPQHFGDGTRLSIL.

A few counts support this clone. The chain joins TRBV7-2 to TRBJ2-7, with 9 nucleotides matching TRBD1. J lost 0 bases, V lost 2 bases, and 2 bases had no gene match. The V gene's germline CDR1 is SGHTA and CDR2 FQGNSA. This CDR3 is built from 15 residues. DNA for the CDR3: TGTGCCAGCAGCTTAAGGACAGGGGTCTCCTACGAGCAGTACTTC. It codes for CASSLRTGVSYEQYF.

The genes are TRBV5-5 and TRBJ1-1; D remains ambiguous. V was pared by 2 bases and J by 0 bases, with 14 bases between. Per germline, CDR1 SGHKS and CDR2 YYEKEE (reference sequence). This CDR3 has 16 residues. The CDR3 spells CASSLLIPFMNTEAFF. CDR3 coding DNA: TGTGCCAGCAGCTTACTTATCCCATTCATGAACACTGAAGCTTTCTTT.

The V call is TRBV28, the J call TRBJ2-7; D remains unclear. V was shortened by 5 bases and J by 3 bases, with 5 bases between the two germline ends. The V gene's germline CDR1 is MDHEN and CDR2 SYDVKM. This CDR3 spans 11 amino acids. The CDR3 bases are TGTGCCAGCAGTCCCCTCTACGAGCAGTACTTC. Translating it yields CASSPLYEQYF.

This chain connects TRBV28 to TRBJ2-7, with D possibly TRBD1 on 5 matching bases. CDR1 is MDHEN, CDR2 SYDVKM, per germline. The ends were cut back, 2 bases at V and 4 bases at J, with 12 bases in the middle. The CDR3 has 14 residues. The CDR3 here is CASSLVRAPYEQYF. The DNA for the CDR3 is TGTGCCAGCAGTTTAGTCAGGGCCCCTTACGAGCAGTACTTC.

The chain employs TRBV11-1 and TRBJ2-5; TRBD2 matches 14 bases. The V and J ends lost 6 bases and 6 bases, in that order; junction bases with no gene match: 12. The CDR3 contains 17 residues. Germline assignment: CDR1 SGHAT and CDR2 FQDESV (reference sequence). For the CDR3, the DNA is TGTGCCAGCAGGCCGGGACTAGCGGGAGATAGGGGAAAGACCCAGTACTTC. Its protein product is CASRPGLAGDRGKTQYF.

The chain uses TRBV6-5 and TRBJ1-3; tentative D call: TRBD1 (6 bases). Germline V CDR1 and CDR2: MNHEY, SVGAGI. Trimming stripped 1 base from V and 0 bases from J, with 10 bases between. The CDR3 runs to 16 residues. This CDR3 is CASSYFQGGSGNTIYF. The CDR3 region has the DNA TGTGCCAGCAGTTACTTCCAAGGGGGCTCTGGAAACACCATATATTTT.

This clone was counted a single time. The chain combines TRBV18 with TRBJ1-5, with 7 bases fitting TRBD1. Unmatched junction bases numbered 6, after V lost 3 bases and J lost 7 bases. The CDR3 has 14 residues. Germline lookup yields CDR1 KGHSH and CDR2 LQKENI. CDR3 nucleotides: TGTGCCAGCTCACCCCTCCAGGGGGAGCAGCCCCAGCATTTT. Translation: CASSPLQGEQPQHF.

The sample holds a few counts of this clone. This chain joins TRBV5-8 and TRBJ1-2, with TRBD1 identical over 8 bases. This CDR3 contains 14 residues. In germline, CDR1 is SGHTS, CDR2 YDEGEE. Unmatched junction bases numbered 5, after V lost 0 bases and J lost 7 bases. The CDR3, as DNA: TGTGCCAGCAGCTTGGGGACAGGGTCTGTTGGCTACACCTTC. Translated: CASSLGTGSVGYTF.

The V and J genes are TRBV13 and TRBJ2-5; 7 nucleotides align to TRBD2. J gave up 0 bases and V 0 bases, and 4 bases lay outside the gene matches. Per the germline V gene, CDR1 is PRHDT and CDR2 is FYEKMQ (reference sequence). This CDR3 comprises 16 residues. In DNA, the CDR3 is TGTGCCAGCAGCTTAGGGCTAGCGGAGTACCAAGAGACCCAGTACTTC. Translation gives CASSLGLAEYQETQYF. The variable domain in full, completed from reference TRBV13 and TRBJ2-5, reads AAGVIQSPRHLIKEKRETATLKCYPIPRHDTVYWYQQGPGQDPQFLISFYEKMQSDKGSIPDRFSAQQFSDYHSELNMSSLELGDSALYFCASSLGLAEYQETQYFGPGTRLLVL.

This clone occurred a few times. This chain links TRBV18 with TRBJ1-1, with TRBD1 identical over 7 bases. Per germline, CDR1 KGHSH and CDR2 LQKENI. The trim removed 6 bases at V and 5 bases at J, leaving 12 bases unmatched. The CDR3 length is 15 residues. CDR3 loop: CASSREQGRGTEAFF. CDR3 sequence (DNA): TGTGCCAGCTCCCGAGAACAGGGGCGGGGAACTGAAGCTTTCTTT.

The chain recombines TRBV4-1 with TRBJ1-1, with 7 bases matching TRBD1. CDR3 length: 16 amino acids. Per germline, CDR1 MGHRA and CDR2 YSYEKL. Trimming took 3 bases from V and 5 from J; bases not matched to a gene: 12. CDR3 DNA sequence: TGCGCCAGCAGCCATCCCCGGACAGGCGGAGATACTGAAGCTTTCTTT. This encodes CASSHPRTGGDTEAFF.